This TCR beta chain was observed in a study of blood T cells in healthy people across ages. This clonotype occurred a few times. The antigen remains unidentified. The V and J ends lost 5 bases and 15 bases respectively, with 14 bases between them. This CDR3 has 11 amino acids. Germline V gene sequence: CDR1 SGHAT, CDR2 FQNNGV. The study drew donors from healthy Caucasian individuals in Russia aged roughly 6 to 90. Combining a sample-barcoded 5' primer with a J-beta primer mix, a second PCR ran for about 6 to 11 cycles. TCRdb redid the calling of the 5' RACE reads with MiXCR, one entry per CDR3 protein. The sample carries around 800,000 distinct CDR3 sequences, approximately 24% recorded once. Study-level points and caveats: TCR beta diversity correlated strongly with naive T cell percentage.

These same data were also listed under a study on T cells of mothers and their children. Per that paper: In related and unrelated pairs alike, thymic selection shapes TCR recombination output, with inherited differences minor.

The clonotype originates from a boy aged 5-17 years in good health. V is TRBV11-2 and J is TRBJ2-1; D is perhaps TRBD2 (5 bases). The sequenced sample was blood. The CDR3 spells CASSHFDAGFF. CDR3 bases: TGTGCCAGCAGCCACTTCGACGCGGGGTTCTTC.